This T cell receptor (beta chain) was sequenced during a study of blood T cell repertoires in COVID-19. Whole-study context: PBMCs, B-cell-depleted T cells, or T cells provided the cDNA or gDNA that made up the material.

Germline values: CDR1 SGDLS, CDR2 YYNGEE. The V and J ends lost 3 bases and 3 bases, in that order; junction bases with no gene match: 2. The CDR3 contains 13 residues. The sample holds one count of this clone. In the original analysis: Amplification of reference gene primers provided the estimated nucleated cell counts. Sequencing was performed with immunoSEQ multiplex PCR; in TCRdb, only in-frame clones are kept and a portion is missing. The V and J calls and clone size are taken from that table; D and trimming were inferred from the DNA. The repertoire holds around 220,000 clones, with roughly 87% as singletons.

The sequence came from a man in his forties or fifties with active or convalescent COVID-19. The chain is built from TRBV9 and TRBJ2-7; TRBD1 aligns across 8 bases. The sequenced material came from peripheral blood. The CDR3 DNA sequence: TGTGCCAGCAGCGCCAGGGGGCGCTACGAGCAGTACTTC. Amino acids: CASSARGRYEQYF. Complete variable domain (other parts from reference TRBV9 and TRBJ2-7): DSGVTQTPKHLITATGQRVTLRCSPRSGDLSVYWYQQSLDQGLQFLIQYYNGEERAKGNILERFSAQQFPDLHSELNLSSLELGDSALYFCASSARGRYEQYFGPGTRLTVT.